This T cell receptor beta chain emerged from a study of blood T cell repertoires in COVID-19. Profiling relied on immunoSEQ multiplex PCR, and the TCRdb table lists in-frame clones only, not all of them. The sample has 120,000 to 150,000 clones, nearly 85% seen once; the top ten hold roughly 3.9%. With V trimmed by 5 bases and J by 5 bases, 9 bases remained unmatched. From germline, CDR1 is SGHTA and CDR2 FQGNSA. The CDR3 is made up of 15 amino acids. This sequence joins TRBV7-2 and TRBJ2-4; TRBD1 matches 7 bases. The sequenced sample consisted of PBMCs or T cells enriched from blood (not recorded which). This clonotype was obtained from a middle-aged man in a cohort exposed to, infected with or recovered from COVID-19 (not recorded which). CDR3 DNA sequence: TGTGCCAGCAGCCCCGGGACAGCTTCGGAAAACATTCAGTACTTC. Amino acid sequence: CASSPGTASENIQYF.